This T cell receptor beta chain originates from a study of beta chain features in type 1 diabetes. Study findings and constraints: In all four CD4+ subsets, TCRB CDR3 length was significantly, moderately reduced in type 1 diabetes.

As concerns this clone: Its target is not known.

What was sequenced were expressed TCRB transcripts, since all of the isolated RNA had been reverse transcribed. Here immunoSEQ multiplex PCR was the method, and the copy in TCRdb shows in-frame clones only, minus some. Of more than 300,000 clones in the sample, approximately 12% were seen once. The sequenced sample was naive CD4+ T cells from blood. The sequence came from a woman between 18 and 30 years old with type 1 diabetes.

In DNA form, the CDR3 reads TGTGCCAGCAGCTTAGTTCCGGGGTCGACCCCCAACCAGCAGTTCTTC. It yields the protein CASSLVPGSTPNQQFF. V is TRBV7-2 and J is TRBJ2-1, with D possibly matching TRBD2 (5 bases). In germline, CDR1 is SGHTA, CDR2 FQGNSA. This CDR3 is built from 16 residues. Trimming shortened V by 1 base and J by 11 bases, and 21 bases separated the two germline ends. The entire variable domain, with the rest obtained from reference TRBV7-2 and TRBJ2-1, is as follows: GAGVSQSPSNKVTEKGKDVELRCDPISGHTALYWYRQSLGQGLEFLIYFQGNSAPDKSGLPSDRFSAERTGGSVSTLTIQRTQQEDSAVYLCASSLVPGSTPNQQFFGPGTRLTVL.